Here is one T cell receptor (beta chain) with its context. What it binds is unknown. Primers: 60 Vbeta forward and 13 Jbeta reverse. Clones were sequenced by immunoSEQ multiplex PCR, and TCRdb holds only the in-frame ones, with some missing. The table records around 150,000 clones, 70% to 90% of them present only once. The data originate from a study of cytomegalovirus exposure and HLA in healthy donors. CDR1 and CDR2 from the germline V gene are SQVTM and ANQGSEA. J gave up 2 bases and V 5 bases, and 0 bases lay outside the gene matches. This CDR3 has 14 residues. Overall study results and limits: Being indistinguishable, some V segments were excluded, TRBV6-2 and TRBV6-3 among them. Cytomegalovirus-associated TCR beta chains were listed, numbering some 150. In an earlier analysis, about 87% or about 30%: the productive usage of most TCR beta V segments.

This TCR derives from a woman under 30 in good health and CMV-seronegative. Sequenced sample: PBMCs. The rearrangement links TRBV29-1 to TRBJ2-1; 13 nucleotides line up with TRBD2. The CDR3 sequence: CSVTSGRAYNEQFF. The CDR3 bases are TGCAGCGTTACTAGCGGGAGGGCCTACAATGAGCAGTTCTTC.